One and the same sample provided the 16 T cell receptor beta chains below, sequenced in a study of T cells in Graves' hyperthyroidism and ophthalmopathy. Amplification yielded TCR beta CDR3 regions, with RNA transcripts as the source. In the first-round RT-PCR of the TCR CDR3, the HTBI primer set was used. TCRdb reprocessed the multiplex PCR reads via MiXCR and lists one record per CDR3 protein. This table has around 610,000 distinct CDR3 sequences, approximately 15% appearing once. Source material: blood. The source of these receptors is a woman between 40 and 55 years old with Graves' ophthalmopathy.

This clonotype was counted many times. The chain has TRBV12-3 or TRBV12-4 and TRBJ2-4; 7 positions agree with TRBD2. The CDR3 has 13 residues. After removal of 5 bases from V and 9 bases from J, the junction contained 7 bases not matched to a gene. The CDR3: CASSQGEGSIQYF. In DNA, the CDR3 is TGTGCCAGCAGTCAAGGGGAGGGAAGCATTCAGTACTTC.

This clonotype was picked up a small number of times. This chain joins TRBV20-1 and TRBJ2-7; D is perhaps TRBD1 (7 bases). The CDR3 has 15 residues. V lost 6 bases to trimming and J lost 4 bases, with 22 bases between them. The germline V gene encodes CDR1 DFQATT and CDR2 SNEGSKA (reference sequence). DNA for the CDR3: TGCAGTGCCCGGGGCGGGACAGCGAGAGAATACGAGCAGTACTTC. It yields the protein CSARGGTAREYEQYF.

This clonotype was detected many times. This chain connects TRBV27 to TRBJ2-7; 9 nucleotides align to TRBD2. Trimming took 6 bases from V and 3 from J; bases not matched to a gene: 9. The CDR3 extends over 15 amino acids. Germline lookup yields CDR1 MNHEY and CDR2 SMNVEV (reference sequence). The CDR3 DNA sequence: TGTGCCAGCAGACTCTATAGCGGGGGAAACTACGAGCAGTACTTC. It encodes CASRLYSGGNYEQYF.

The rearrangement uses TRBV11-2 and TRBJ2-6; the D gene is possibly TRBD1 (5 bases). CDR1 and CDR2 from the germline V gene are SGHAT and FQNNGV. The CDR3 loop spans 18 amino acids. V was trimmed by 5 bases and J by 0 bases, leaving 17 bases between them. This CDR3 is CASSANRFSISGANVLTF. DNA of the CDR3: TGTGCCAGCAGCGCGAACAGGTTTTCGATCTCTGGGGCCAACGTCCTGACTTTC.

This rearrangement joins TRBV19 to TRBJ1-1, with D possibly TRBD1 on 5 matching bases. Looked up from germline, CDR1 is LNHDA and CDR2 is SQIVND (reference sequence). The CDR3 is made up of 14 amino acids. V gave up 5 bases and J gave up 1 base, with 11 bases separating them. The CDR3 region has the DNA TGTGCCAGTAGTCCCTGGGGCTCGAACACTGAAGCTTTCTTT. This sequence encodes CASSPWGSNTEAFF.

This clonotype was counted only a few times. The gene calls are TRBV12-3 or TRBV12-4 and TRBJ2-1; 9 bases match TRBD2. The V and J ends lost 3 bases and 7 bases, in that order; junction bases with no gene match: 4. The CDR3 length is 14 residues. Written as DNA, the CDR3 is TGTGCCAGCAGTTTTGGTAGCGGGAGTAATGAGCAGTTCTTC. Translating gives CASSFGSGSNEQFF.

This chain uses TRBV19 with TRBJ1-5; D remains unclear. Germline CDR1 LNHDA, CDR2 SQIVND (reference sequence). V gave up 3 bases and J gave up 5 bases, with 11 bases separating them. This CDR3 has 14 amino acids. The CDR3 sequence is CASSIRADDQPQHF. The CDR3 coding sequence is TGTGCCAGTAGTATTAGGGCAGACGATCAGCCCCAGCATTTT.

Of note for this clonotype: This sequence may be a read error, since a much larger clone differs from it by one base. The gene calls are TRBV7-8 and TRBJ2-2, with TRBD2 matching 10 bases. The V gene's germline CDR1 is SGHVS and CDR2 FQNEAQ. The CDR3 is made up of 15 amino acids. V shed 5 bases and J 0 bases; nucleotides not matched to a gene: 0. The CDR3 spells CASSGLAANTGELFF. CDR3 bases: TGTGCCAGCAGCGGACTAGCGGCGAACACCGGGGAGCTGTTTTTT.

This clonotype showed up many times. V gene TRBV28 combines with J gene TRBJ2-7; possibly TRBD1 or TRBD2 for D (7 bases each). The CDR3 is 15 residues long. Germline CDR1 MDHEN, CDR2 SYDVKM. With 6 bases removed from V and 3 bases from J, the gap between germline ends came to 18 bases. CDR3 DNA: TGTGCCAGCAGGCCGACAGGGACTACCCTCTACGAGCAGTACTTC. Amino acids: CASRPTGTTLYEQYF.

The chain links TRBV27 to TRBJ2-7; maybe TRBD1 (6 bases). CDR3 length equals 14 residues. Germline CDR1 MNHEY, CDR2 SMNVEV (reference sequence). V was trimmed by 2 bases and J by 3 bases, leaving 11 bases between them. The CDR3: CASSLKGHYYEQYF. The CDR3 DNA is TGTGCCAGCAGTTTAAAGGGACATTACTACGAGCAGTACTTC.

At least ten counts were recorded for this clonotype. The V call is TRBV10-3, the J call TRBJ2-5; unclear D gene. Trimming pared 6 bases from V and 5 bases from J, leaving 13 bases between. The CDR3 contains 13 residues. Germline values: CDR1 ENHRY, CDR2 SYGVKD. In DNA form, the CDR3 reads TGTGCCATCAGGCGAGATCTGGCGGAGACCCAGTACTTC. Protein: CAIRRDLAETQYF.

In DNA, the CDR3 is TGTGCCACCAGTGATTGGGGCGCCGGGGAGCTGTTTTTT. This encodes CATSDWGAGELFF. The rearrangement links TRBV24-1 to TRBJ2-2, with D possibly matching TRBD1 (5 bases). V lost 2 bases and J lost 6, with 6 bases in between. Germline CDR1 KGHDR, CDR2 SFDVKD. CDR3 length: 13 amino acids.

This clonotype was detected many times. The CDR3 loop reads CASSLPKGAGGEAFF. The CDR3, as DNA: TGTGCCAGCAGCCTCCCGAAGGGGGCGGGGGGTGAAGCTTTCTTT. The rearrangement uses TRBV6-1 and TRBJ1-1, with 7 bases that match TRBD1. J was trimmed by 7 bases and V by 6 bases; bases with no gene match: 14. Germline CDR1 reads MNHNS; CDR2 reads SASEGT. The CDR3 covers 15 residues.

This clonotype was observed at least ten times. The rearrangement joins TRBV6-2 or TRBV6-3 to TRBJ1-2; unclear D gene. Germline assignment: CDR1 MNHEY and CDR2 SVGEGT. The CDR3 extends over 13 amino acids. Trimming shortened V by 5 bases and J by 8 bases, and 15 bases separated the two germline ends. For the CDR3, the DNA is TGTGCCAGCAGTAAATTGCCCGAGTCGGGCTACACCTTC. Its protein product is CASSKLPESGYTF.

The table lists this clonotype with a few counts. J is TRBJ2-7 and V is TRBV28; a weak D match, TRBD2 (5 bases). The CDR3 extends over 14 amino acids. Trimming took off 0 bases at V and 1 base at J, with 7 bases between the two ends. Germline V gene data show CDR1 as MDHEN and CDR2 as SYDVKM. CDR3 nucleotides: TGTGCCAGCAGTTTATGGTGGACTTCCTACGAGCAGTACTTC. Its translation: CASSLWWTSYEQYF.

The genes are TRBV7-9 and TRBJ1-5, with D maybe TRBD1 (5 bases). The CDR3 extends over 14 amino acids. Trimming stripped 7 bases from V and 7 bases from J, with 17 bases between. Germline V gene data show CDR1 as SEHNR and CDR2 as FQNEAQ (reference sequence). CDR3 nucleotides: TGTGCCAGCACCAAAGGGACTACGGGGCAGCCCCAGCATTTT. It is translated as CASTKGTTGQPQHF.